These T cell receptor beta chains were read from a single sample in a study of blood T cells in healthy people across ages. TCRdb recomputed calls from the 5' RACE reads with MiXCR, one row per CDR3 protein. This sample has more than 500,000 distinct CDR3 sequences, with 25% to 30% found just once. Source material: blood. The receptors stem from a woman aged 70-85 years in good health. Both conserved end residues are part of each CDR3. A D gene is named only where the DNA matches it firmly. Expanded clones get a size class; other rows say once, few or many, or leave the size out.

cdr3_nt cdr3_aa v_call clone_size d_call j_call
TGCAGTGTGCCCGGGACTAGCACCGCAGATACGCAGTATTTT CSVPGTSTADTQYF TRBV20-1 - TRBD2 TRBJ2-3
TGCGCCAGCAGCTCTGACAGGGGCCGCATACGGGAGCAGTACTTC CASSSDRGRIREQYF TRBV5-1 - TRBD1 TRBJ2-7
TGTGCCAGCAGGGGACCGGGGTCTGGCAATCAGCCCCAGCATTTT CASRGPGSGNQPQHF TRBV12-3/TRBV12-4 few - TRBJ1-5
TGCGCCAGCAGCCAAGGGAGGGACAGGAACACAGATACGCAGTATTTT CASSQGRDRNTDTQYF TRBV4-3 few TRBD1 TRBJ2-3
TGTGCCAGCAACAGGGTCAATAGCAATCAGCCCCAGCATTTT CASNRVNSNQPQHF TRBV6-1 - - TRBJ1-5
TGTGCCACCCGGACAGGACTCTACGAGCAGTACTTC CATRTGLYEQYF TRBV6-2/TRBV6-3 - TRBD1 TRBJ2-7
TGCGCCAGCAGCTTGGCCCGCGAAGCTTTCTTT CASSLAREAFF TRBV5-1 - - TRBJ1-1
TGTGCCAGCAGTTACTCTTATCTGGGTAAGGACGAGCAGTTCTTC CASSYSYLGKDEQFF TRBV6-6 - - TRBJ2-1
TGCAGCGTTGCTCAAGCAACTAATGAAAAACTGTTTTTT CSVAQATNEKLFF TRBV29-1 few - TRBJ1-4
TGCGCCAGCAGCCAAGGGGCAGGGGGCCCGAATGAAAAACTGTTTTTT CASSQGAGGPNEKLFF TRBV4-3 - TRBD1 TRBJ1-4
TGCAGTGTACCGTTAGCGGGGGACCTCACAGATACGCAGTATTTT CSVPLAGDLTDTQYF TRBV20-1 few TRBD2 TRBJ2-3
TGTGCCAGCAGCATTACACAGGGGGCGACTGAAGCTTTCTTT CASSITQGATEAFF TRBV12-3/TRBV12-4 few TRBD1 TRBJ1-1
TGCGCCAGCACCACCTCCGGGGAAATAGATCAGGTTTTT CASTTSGEIDQVF TRBV4-1 - - TRBJ1-4
TGTGCCAGTAGTATGCGGAGAGTAACTAATGAAAAACTGTTTTTT CASSMRRVTNEKLFF TRBV19 - - TRBJ1-4
TGTGCCAGCAGCTTATTACAGGAATCCGAGCAGTACTTC CASSLLQESEQYF TRBV7-7 - - TRBJ2-7
TGTGCCAGCAGTTTCTACCCTAGCGGGGCCCAAGAGACCCAGTACTTC CASSFYPSGAQETQYF TRBV27 few TRBD2 TRBJ2-5
TGTGCCAGCAGCTTAGAGGGCCAGTGGGGACAGGGGGATATCGAGCAGTACTTC CASSLEGQWGQGDIEQYF TRBV11-3 few TRBD1 TRBJ2-7
TGCAGTGCTAGACCCGGGACGAAAGGGGTTAGCAATCAGCCCCAGCATTTT CSARPGTKGVSNQPQHF TRBV20-1 - - TRBJ1-5
TGTGCCAGCAGCGACAGGGTGGACAATGAGCAGTTCTTC CASSDRVDNEQFF TRBV6-6 few TRBD1 TRBJ2-1
TGCGCCAGCAGCTCCGGGACTAGCGGACACAATGAGCAGTTCTTC CASSSGTSGHNEQFF TRBV5-1 - TRBD2 TRBJ2-1
TGTGCCAGCAGCTACAGGGGGCCGGAGACCCAGTACTTC CASSYRGPETQYF TRBV7-3 many TRBD1 TRBJ2-5
TGTGCCAGCAGCTCGCTGGGGCGCCTGGACATTCAGTACTTC CASSSLGRLDIQYF TRBV11-1 few - TRBJ2-4
TGTGCCAGCACGAACGACAATGAGCAGTTCTTC CASTNDNEQFF TRBV3-1 - - TRBJ2-1
TGCAGCGTCGTTAGGACAGGCTACAATGAGCAGTTCTTC CSVVRTGYNEQFF TRBV29-1 few TRBD1 TRBJ2-1
TGTGCCTGGAGTGTAGAGGGAAACATTCAGTACTTC CAWSVEGNIQYF TRBV30 few - TRBJ2-4
TGTGCCACCAGTGATCTTCAGGACGGACCCAATGAGCAGTTCTTC CATSDLQDGPNEQFF TRBV24-1 few - TRBJ2-1
TGCAGTGCTAGACAACAGCCGATCTCCTACGAGCAGTACTTC CSARQQPISYEQYF TRBV20-1 - - TRBJ2-7
TGTGCCAGCAGCCCCGGACCCAACGGATCACCCCTCCACTTT CASSPGPNGSPLHF TRBV7-2 - - TRBJ1-6
TGTGCCAGTAGCGAGGCTCGGAGGAGACAGCAAGAGACCCAGTACTTC CASSEARRRQQETQYF TRBV19 few - TRBJ2-5
TGTGCCATCAACGGACAACTCGGTGACTATGGCTACACCTTC CAINGQLGDYGYTF TRBV10-3 - - TRBJ1-2
TGCAGTGCTAGAACACCGACCCGACAGGACTCGAACACTGAAGCTTTCTTT CSARTPTRQDSNTEAFF TRBV20-1 - - TRBJ1-1
TGCAGTGCGCCCGGGGATCCAGGGGGAAACACCATATATTTT CSAPGDPGGNTIYF TRBV20-1 - - TRBJ1-3
TGTGCCAGCAGCTTGGGTAGGGCTTACTATGGCTACACCTTC CASSLGRAYYGYTF TRBV21-1 - - TRBJ1-2
TGTGCCAGCAGCTTGGGCCAGGGGGGTCGCAATGAGCAGTTCTTC CASSLGQGGRNEQFF TRBV7-9 - - TRBJ2-1
TGTGCCAGCAGCCGAGCGTGGGACAGCTACGAGCAGTACTTC CASSRAWDSYEQYF TRBV4-2 few TRBD1 TRBJ2-7
TGTGCCAGCAGCTTAGGACAGCAAACGTCTAATGAAAAACTGTTTTTT CASSLGQQTSNEKLFF TRBV7-9 many - TRBJ1-4
TGCGCCAGCAGCTTGGCCCCGGTCGCAGGTTCGGGCACCTACGAGCAGTACTTC CASSLAPVAGSGTYEQYF TRBV5-1 - - TRBJ2-7
TGTGCCAGCAGCCAAGATAGGCTAGGGGCCTACAATGAGCAGTTCTTC CASSQDRLGAYNEQFF TRBV3-1 - - TRBJ2-1
TGTGCCAGCAGCCCACAGGCGGAGACCCAGTACTTC CASSPQAETQYF TRBV7-2 - - TRBJ2-5
TGCGCCAGCAGCCCTCCATGGGGTGGAGCAGAAAAACTGTTTTTT CASSPPWGGAEKLFF TRBV4-1 - - TRBJ1-4
TGTGCCACCAGCAGAGATCGGGGCAGGGTCCAAACCTACGAGCAGTACTTC CATSRDRGRVQTYEQYF TRBV15 - - TRBJ2-7
TGTGCCAGCAGTACAGGTGCCGTAGGAAATGAAAAACTGTTTTTT CASSTGAVGNEKLFF TRBV27 - - TRBJ1-4
TGCAGTGCTAGTATGGCCGATCCGACAGTCAATCAGCCCCAGCATTTT CSASMADPTVNQPQHF TRBV20-1 - - TRBJ1-5
TGTGCCAGCAGCTTCTCGGGAGCGGGGTGGGAGCAGTACTTC CASSFSGAGWEQYF TRBV7-9 few TRBD2 TRBJ2-7
TGCAGTGCTAGAGAGGGGTCCTATGGCTACACCTTC CSAREGSYGYTF TRBV20-1 - - TRBJ1-2
TGCGCCAGCAGCGCGTGGAGGGGGTGGGATTCACCCCTCCACTTT CASSAWRGWDSPLHF TRBV9 few - TRBJ1-6
TGTGCCAGCAGCTCTACCCTAGCGGGGGACACAGATACGCAGTATTTT CASSSTLAGDTDTQYF TRBV7-3 - TRBD2 TRBJ2-3
TGTGCCAGCAGACCCACGGGCTATGGCTACACCTTC CASRPTGYGYTF TRBV6-5 - - TRBJ1-2
TGTGCCAGCAGCCGACAGGGAATAAACACTGAAGCTTTCTTT CASSRQGINTEAFF TRBV9 many TRBD1 TRBJ1-1
TGTGCCAGCAGCCTAGCGTTGAGCACAGATACGCAGTATTTT CASSLALSTDTQYF TRBV3-1 many - TRBJ2-3
TGCAGTGCTTCTCCCGGGACAGGGGGCGCAGATACGCAGTATTTT CSASPGTGGADTQYF TRBV20-1 - TRBD1 TRBJ2-3
TGTGCCAGCAGTTTTAGGCCTAGCCCCGCAGAGACCCAGTACTTC CASSFRPSPAETQYF TRBV6-5 - - TRBJ2-5
TGTGCCAGCAGCTTAGCGCGAGCAGAGAACACTGAAGCTTTCTTT CASSLARAENTEAFF TRBV7-2 - - TRBJ1-1
TGCAGCGCTAGCGTTGGCCGAAATGAGCAGTTCTTC CSASVGRNEQFF TRBV29-1 few - TRBJ2-1